Listed below are T cell receptor beta chains from one sample, sequenced in a study of blood T cell repertoires in COVID-19. Libraries were prepared by immunoSEQ multiplex PCR; TCRdb keeps only in-frame clonotypes and omits some of them. In the table there are about 71,000 clones, roughly 82% of which are singletons. The sample was peripheral blood. The receptors were gathered from a woman older than 75 with active or convalescent COVID-19. Each CDR3 is given without its conserved first and last residue. A D gene is named only where the DNA matches it firmly. Expanded clones are given a class, and other clones once, few, many or no size at all.

.	TRBV4-3	few	TRBJ1-4	ASSQEPQGTNEKLF
.	TRBV12-3/TRBV12-4	.	TRBJ2-4	ASTRGGWNIQY
TRBD1	TRBV6-5	.	TRBJ2-7	ASRGGQGIYEQY
.	TRBV2	.	TRBJ2-3	ASSVELTSTDTQY
.	TRBV30	.	TRBJ1-5	AWSTMRQPQH
TRBD1	TRBV7-2	.	TRBJ1-3	ASSPGQAGNTIY
TRBD1	TRBV19	few	TRBJ1-5	ASSTPTGGGQPQH
TRBD2	TRBV30	.	TRBJ2-3	AWSAKTSGGRDTQY
TRBD1	TRBV9	.	TRBJ1-1	ASSGTGAPLHEAF
.	TRBV7-2	.	TRBJ2-5	ASSPGLGGETQY
TRBD1	TRBV27	.	TRBJ1-2	ASSLRQGQGYGYT
.	TRBV4-1	few	TRBJ2-7	ASSQIPTYEQY
.	TRBV5-4	.	TRBJ2-7	ASSLLSTAEQY
TRBD1	TRBV30	.	TRBJ1-2	AWSRGQGGPGYT
.	TRBV10-3	few	TRBJ1-2	AISRDYGYT
.	TRBV6-4	.	TRBJ1-1	ASSDSMQVPRYF
TRBD2	TRBV5-1	.	TRBJ2-7	ASSLLAGGTPGDEQY
TRBD1	TRBV6-4	few	TRBJ2-3	ASSTGTGADTQY
.	TRBV9	.	TRBJ1-3	ASSREGFSGNTIY
TRBD1	TRBV10-3	.	TRBJ2-7	AISKGAEAYEQY
.	TRBV21-1	.	TRBJ2-2	ASSKARDGELF
TRBD2	TRBV9	once	TRBJ2-2	ASSAPGTTTGELF
.	TRBV11-1	.	TRBJ2-3	ASSPRGAGVVDTQY
TRBD1	TRBV9	.	TRBJ1-2	ASSGGQGHNYGYT
TRBD1	TRBV5-1	.	TRBJ1-3	ASSPTGDGNTIY
.	TRBV27	.	TRBJ1-5	ASSLRGNQPQH
.	TRBV30	.	TRBJ1-5	AWSAGWGQPQH
.	TRBV4-3	few	TRBJ1-5	ASSQDLSGGNQPQH
TRBD2	TRBV29-1	.	TRBJ2-5	SATPSGDYKTQY
.	TRBV10-3	many	TRBJ1-3	AISESRVVGRSSGNTIY
.	TRBV6-5	.	TRBJ2-7	ASSNTDSSYEQY
TRBD2	TRBV6-1	.	TRBJ2-1	ASSEASGGANEQF
TRBD1	TRBV29-1	.	TRBJ2-7	SVETGDYEQY
TRBD1	TRBV9	once	TRBJ2-2	ASSVGASPRQGTGELF
TRBD1	TRBV7-2	many	TRBJ2-1	ASSRRQGTGEQF
TRBD1	TRBV7-9	.	TRBJ2-7	ASSQGDEQY
.	TRBV19	.	TRBJ1-5	ASSTLGGSYQPQH
TRBD1	TRBV6-5	few	TRBJ1-2	ASSLQGATNYGYT
.	TRBV28	.	TRBJ2-7	ASSRTGGIHEQY
.	TRBV29-1	.	TRBJ1-2	SVETPGSYGYT
.	TRBV4-3	few	TRBJ1-5	ASSQDRDIDQPQH
.	TRBV9	.	TRBJ1-1	ASSVVVRNTEAF
.	TRBV27	.	TRBJ1-1	ASTPLRGADTEAF
TRBD1	TRBV19	.	TRBJ2-7	ASSGTGGYEQY
.	TRBV7-2	.	TRBJ1-1	ASSLVSGSGDTEAF
.	TRBV7-4	.	TRBJ1-5	ASSSSGENQPQH
.	TRBV6-5	few	TRBJ1-3	ASTATGDSGNTIY
TRBD1	TRBV5-1	.	TRBJ2-7	ASSVDRGTSYEQY
.	TRBV9	.	TRBJ2-3	ASSAASGGSTDTQY
.	TRBV11-2	once	TRBJ1-5	ASSLGRNQPQH